The 7 T cell receptor beta chains below come from one sample, sequenced in a study of T cells in Graves' hyperthyroidism and ophthalmopathy. Researchers took RNA transcripts and amplified the TCR beta CDR3 regions from them. The primer set for the first-round RT-PCR of the TCR CDR3 was HTBI. TCRdb redid the calling of the multiplex PCR reads with MiXCR, one entry per CDR3 protein. The sample records hundreds of thousands of distinct CDR3 sequences, 12% to 15% being singletons. Sequenced: blood. The receptors originated from a woman aged 18-30 years with Graves' hyperthyroidism.

This clonotype has just one count. This chain connects TRBV18 to TRBJ1-2; D gene unclear. CDR3 size: 12 residues. Trimming took off 4 bases at V and 7 bases at J, with 10 bases between the two ends. Germline V gene sequence: CDR1 KGHSH, CDR2 LQKENI. CDR3 DNA: TGTGCCAGCTCACAACCAAGTAGTGGCTACACCTTC. This translates into CASSQPSSGYTF.

This clonotype was detected ten times or more. This chain uses TRBV7-3 with TRBJ1-1; 8 positions match TRBD1. V shed 4 bases, J shed 1 base, and the junction held 5 bases outside the gene matches. Germline-derived CDR1 and CDR2 are SGHTA and FQGTGA. The CDR3 length is 15 residues. The CDR3 protein is CASSSGTGGNTEAFF. In DNA, the CDR3 is TGTGCCAGCAGCTCCGGGACAGGCGGGAACACTGAAGCTTTCTTT.

This clonotype was counted many times. Relative to the germline gene, one junction end is altered; a read error may explain this. The chain employs TRBV7-8 and TRBJ2-3, with D tentatively TRBD2 (6 bases). CDR3 size: 14 residues. CDR1 and CDR2 from the germline V gene are SGHVS and FQNEAQ. The CDR3: CASSLASGTDTQYF. CDR3 DNA sequence: TGCGCCAGCAGCTTGGCTAGCGGCACAGATACGCAGTATTTT.

V and J are TRBV6-2 or TRBV6-3 and TRBJ1-6, with D hard to call. The CDR3 has 18 residues. V was cut by 3 bases and J by 8 bases, with 23 bases left in between. CDR1 and CDR2 from the germline V gene are MNHEY and SVGEGT. In DNA form, the CDR3 reads TGTGCCAGCAGTTATGCGGAGGAATACAAACCTTTTCATTCACCCCTCCACTTT. Its protein product is CASSYAEEYKPFHSPLHF.

The chain uses TRBV29-1 and TRBJ2-7, with 9 positions matching TRBD2. CDR1 and CDR2 from the germline V gene are SQVTM and ANQGSEA. CDR3 length equals 14 residues. After removal of 1 base from V and 6 bases from J, the junction contained 7 bases not matched to a gene. The CDR3 sequence is CSVEASAGGPEQYF. The CDR3 coding sequence is TGCAGCGTTGAAGCTTCAGCGGGAGGACCCGAGCAGTACTTC.

The chain has TRBV7-3 and TRBJ1-5; possibly TRBD1 for D (5 bases). CDR1 and CDR2 (germline): SGHTA, FQGTGA. V lost 0 bases and J lost 3, with 12 bases in between. The CDR3 covers 16 residues. CDR3 sequence: CASSLTISGLNQPQHF. Written as DNA, the CDR3 is TGTGCCAGCAGCTTAACAATTTCAGGGCTCAATCAGCCCCAGCATTTT.

This clonotype was counted at least ten times. The rearrangement joins TRBV5-5 to TRBJ2-1, with 7 bases lining up with TRBD2. The CDR3 sequence is 16 residues long. With V trimmed by 0 bases and J by 6 bases, 9 bases remained unmatched. Per germline, CDR1 SGHKS and CDR2 YYEKEE (reference sequence). The CDR3 here is CASSLVVLAKGNEQFF. The CDR3 DNA reads TGTGCCAGCAGCTTGGTAGTACTAGCGAAAGGCAATGAGCAGTTCTTC.